The rows below give T cell receptor beta chains drawn from one sample of a study of T cell responses to AZD1222 COVID-19 vaccine. Some clones are missing from TCRdb's copy, which holds only in-frame ones; the method was immunoSEQ multiplex PCR. The sample has about 21,000 clones, 65% to 90% seen once. Sequenced here: peripheral blood, sampled on day 0 of AZD1222 vaccination. Every receptor here comes from an adult in good health. Each CDR3 is given with its conserved first and last residue. The order of the fields is D gene, J gene, clone size, V gene, CDR3 protein, CDR3 DNA. The D gene is left open where the match is weak. Expanded clones are given a class, and other clones once, few, many or no size at all.

. TRBJ2-1 . TRBV21-1 CASSAPGTRVGKFF TGTGCCAGCAGCGCCCCCGGGACTAGGGTAGGCAAATTCTTC
TRBD1 TRBJ1-1 . TRBV18 CASSPIQTGVMNTEAFF TGTGCCAGCTCACCGATTCAGACAGGGGTGATGAACACTGAAGCTTTCTTT
TRBD2 TRBJ2-1 . TRBV11-2 CASSSRLAGNEQFF TGTGCCAGCAGCTCAAGGTTAGCGGGGAATGAGCAGTTCTTC
. TRBJ2-1 . TRBV11-2 CASSHTGNEQFF TGTGCCAGCAGCCACACCGGTAATGAGCAGTTCTTC
. TRBJ1-1 few TRBV5-4 CATLGSDTEAFF TGTGCCACCCTCGGTTCAGACACTGAAGCTTTCTTT
. TRBJ2-1 . TRBV28 CASSLRLYNEQFF TGTGCCAGCAGTTTACGGTTATACAATGAGCAGTTCTTC
TRBD2 TRBJ2-3 . TRBV5-6 CASSFPVGAGGRDTQYF TGTGCCAGCAGCTTTCCCGTCGGGGCGGGGGGAAGAGATACGCAGTATTTT
. TRBJ1-5 . TRBV12-2 CASRSGDRFSNQPQHF TGTGCAAGTCGCTCCGGGGACAGATTTAGCAATCAGCCCCAGCATTTT
TRBD1 TRBJ2-7 once TRBV18 CASSPLGTGGHEQYF TGTGCCAGCTCACCGCTCGGGACAGGGGGCCACGAGCAGTACTTC
. TRBJ2-2 . TRBV28 CASSLWSAGELFF TGTGCCAGCAGTTTATGGTCGGCCGGGGAGCTGTTTTTT
. TRBJ2-5 . TRBV9 CASSLGETQYF TGTGCCAGCAGCCTTGGGGAGACCCAGTACTTC
TRBD1 TRBJ2-2 . TRBV7-6 CASSLGGQYTGELFF TGTGCCAGCAGCTTAGGGGGACAGTACACCGGGGAGCTGTTTTTT
. TRBJ2-3 . TRBV7-2 CASSSRRGDTQYF TGTGCCAGCAGCTCGAGGCGGGGTGATACGCAGTATTTT
TRBD2 TRBJ2-3 . TRBV7-2 CANKLAGGTQYF TGTGCCAACAAGCTAGCGGGGGGAACGCAGTATTTT
TRBD2 TRBJ2-5 . TRBV5-1 CASSRLAGLQETQYF TGCGCCAGCAGCCGGCTAGCGGGTCTACAAGAGACCCAGTACTTC
. TRBJ2-1 . TRBV7-8 CASSLGAVGNEQFF TGTGCCAGCAGCTTGGGGGCCGTGGGGAATGAGCAGTTCTTC
. TRBJ2-1 . TRBV6-1 CASSEVGGEQFF TGTGCCAGCAGTGAAGTTGGGGGTGAGCAGTTCTTC
TRBD2 TRBJ2-3 . TRBV19 CATDSGGTDTQYF TGTGCCACTGACAGCGGGGGGACAGATACGCAGTATTTT
TRBD1 TRBJ1-2 . TRBV28 CASRFGTGDGYTF TGTGCCAGCAGGTTTGGGACAGGCGATGGCTACACCTTC
. TRBJ2-3 . TRBV7-9 CASSLAGDTTDTQYF TGTGCCAGCAGCTTAGCGGGGGACACCACAGATACGCAGTATTTT
. TRBJ2-5 . TRBV6-2/TRBV6-3 CASTPSPELTETQYF TGTGCCAGCACCCCTTCCCCCGAACTTACAGAGACCCAGTACTTC
TRBD1 TRBJ1-3 once TRBV11-2 CASSFEPGTGTDTIYF TGTGCCAGCAGCTTCGAACCCGGGACAGGGACGGACACCATATATTTT
. TRBJ1-6 . TRBV30 CAWRAGLTGVLRDSPLHF TGTGCCTGGAGAGCAGGCCTGACGGGGGTTCTTCGAGACTCACCCCTCCACTTT
. TRBJ1-1 . TRBV7-2 CASSLGQPTEAFF TGTGCCAGCAGCTTAGGGCAGCCCACTGAAGCTTTCTTT
. TRBJ1-1 . TRBV7-2 CASIHGGANTEAFF TGTGCCAGCATCCATGGAGGGGCGAACACTGAAGCTTTCTTT
. TRBJ1-3 once TRBV6-1 CASSAQNPPLGNTIYF TGTGCCAGCAGTGCACAGAATCCCCCCCTTGGAAACACCATATATTTT
. TRBJ1-2 . TRBV7-2 CASSLWQGVRYGYTF TGTGCCAGCAGCTTATGGCAGGGTGTGAGGTATGGCTACACCTTC
. TRBJ2-2 . TRBV5-1 CASRAAQGNTGELFF TGCGCCAGCAGGGCTGCACAGGGTAACACCGGGGAGCTGTTTTTT
TRBD1 TRBJ2-6 . TRBV6-2/TRBV6-3 CASSYSGLRGSTGANVLTF TGTGCCAGCAGTTACTCCGGGCTCAGGGGGTCAACTGGGGCCAACGTCCTGACTTTC
TRBD2 TRBJ2-7 . TRBV5-3 CARSPGLAGDGVGEQYF TGTGCCAGAAGCCCGGGACTAGCGGGAGATGGTGTAGGTGAGCAGTACTTC
TRBD1 TRBJ1-2 few TRBV3-1/TRBV3-2 CASSPGQGETYGYTF TGTGCCAGCAGCCCGGGACAGGGAGAGACCTATGGCTACACCTTC
TRBD2 TRBJ2-3 once TRBV7-2 CASSSPGLAGAGHTQYF TGTGCCAGCAGCTCCCCGGGACTAGCGGGAGCGGGTCATACGCAGTATTTT
TRBD1 TRBJ2-2 . TRBV24-1 CATSEVPGQGYTGELFF TGTGCCACCAGTGAAGTTCCCGGACAGGGGTACACCGGGGAGCTGTTTTTT
TRBD1 TRBJ1-1 . TRBV29-1 CSARDRENTEAFF TGCAGCGCTAGGGACAGGGAGAACACTGAAGCTTTCTTT
TRBD2 TRBJ2-7 . TRBV28 CASSRTSGTYEQYF TGTGCCAGCAGTCGGACTAGCGGGACTTACGAGCAGTACTTC
TRBD1 TRBJ2-7 . TRBV28 CASQARGPLEQYF TGTGCCAGTCAAGCAAGGGGGCCCCTCGAGCAGTACTTC
TRBD2 TRBJ2-1 . TRBV7-6 CASSLIAGGHNEQFF TGTGCCAGCAGTTTGATAGCGGGAGGGCATAATGAGCAGTTCTTC
. TRBJ2-2 . TRBV4-3 CASSHSRGGTGELFF TGCGCCAGCAGCCATTCGCGAGGGGGGACCGGGGAGCTGTTTTTT
. TRBJ2-7 . TRBV7-8 CASSFGRGVTQSYEQYF TGTGCCAGCAGCTTCGGCCGAGGAGTTACTCAAAGCTACGAGCAGTACTTC
. TRBJ2-7 . TRBV10-3 CAITEDPTYEQYF TGTGCCATCACCGAGGACCCCACCTACGAGCAGTACTTC
. TRBJ2-1 once TRBV20-1 CSASPYNEQFF TGCAGTGCTAGCCCCTACAATGAGCAGTTCTTC
. TRBJ1-2 . TRBV19 CASKLRGDTRYGYTF TGTGCCAGTAAGTTGAGGGGAGACACTCGCTATGGCTACACCTTC
. TRBJ2-2 . TRBV27 CASSLAPLAMVTGELFF TGTGCCAGCAGTCTCGCCCCCCTAGCAATGGTCACCGGGGAGCTGTTTTTT
. TRBJ1-1 few TRBV24-1 CASKGPNTEAFF TGTGCCTCGAAAGGACCGAACACTGAAGCTTTCTTT